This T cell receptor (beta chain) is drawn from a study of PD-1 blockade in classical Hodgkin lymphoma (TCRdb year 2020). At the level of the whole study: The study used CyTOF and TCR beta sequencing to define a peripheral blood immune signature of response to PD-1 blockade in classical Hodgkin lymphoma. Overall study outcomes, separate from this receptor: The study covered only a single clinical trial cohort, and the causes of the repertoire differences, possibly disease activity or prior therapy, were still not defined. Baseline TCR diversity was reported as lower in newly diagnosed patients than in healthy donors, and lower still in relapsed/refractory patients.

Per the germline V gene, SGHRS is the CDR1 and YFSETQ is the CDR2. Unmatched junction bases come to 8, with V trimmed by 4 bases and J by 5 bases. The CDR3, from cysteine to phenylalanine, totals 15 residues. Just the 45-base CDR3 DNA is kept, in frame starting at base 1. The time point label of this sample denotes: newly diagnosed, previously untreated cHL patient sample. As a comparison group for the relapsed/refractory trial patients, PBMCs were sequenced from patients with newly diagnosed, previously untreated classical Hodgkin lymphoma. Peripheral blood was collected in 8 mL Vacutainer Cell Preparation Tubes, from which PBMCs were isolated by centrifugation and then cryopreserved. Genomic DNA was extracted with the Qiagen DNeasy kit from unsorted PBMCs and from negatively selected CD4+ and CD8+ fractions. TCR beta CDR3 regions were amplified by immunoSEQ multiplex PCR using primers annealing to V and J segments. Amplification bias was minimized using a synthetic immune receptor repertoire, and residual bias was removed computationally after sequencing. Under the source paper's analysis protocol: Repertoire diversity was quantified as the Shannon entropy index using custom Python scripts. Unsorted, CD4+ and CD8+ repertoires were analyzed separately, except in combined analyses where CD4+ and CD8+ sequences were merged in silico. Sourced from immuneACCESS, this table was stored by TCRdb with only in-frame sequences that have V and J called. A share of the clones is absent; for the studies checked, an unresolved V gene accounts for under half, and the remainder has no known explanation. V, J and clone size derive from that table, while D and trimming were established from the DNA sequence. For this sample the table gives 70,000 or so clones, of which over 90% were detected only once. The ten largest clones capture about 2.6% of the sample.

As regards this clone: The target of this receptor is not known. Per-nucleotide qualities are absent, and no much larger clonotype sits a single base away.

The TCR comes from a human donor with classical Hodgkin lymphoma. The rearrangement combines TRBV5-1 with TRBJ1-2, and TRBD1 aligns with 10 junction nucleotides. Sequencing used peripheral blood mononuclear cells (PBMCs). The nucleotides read TGCGCCAGCAGCATTGGGACAGGGGTTAGATATGGCTACACCTTC. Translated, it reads CASSIGTGVRYGYTF.